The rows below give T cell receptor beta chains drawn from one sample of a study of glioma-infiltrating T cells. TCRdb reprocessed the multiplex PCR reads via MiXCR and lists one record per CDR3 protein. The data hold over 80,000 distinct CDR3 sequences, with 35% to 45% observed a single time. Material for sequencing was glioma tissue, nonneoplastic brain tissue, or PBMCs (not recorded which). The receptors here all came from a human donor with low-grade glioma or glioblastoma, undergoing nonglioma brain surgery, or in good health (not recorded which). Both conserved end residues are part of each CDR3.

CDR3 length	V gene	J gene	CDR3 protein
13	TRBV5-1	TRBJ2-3	CASSLEGADTQYF
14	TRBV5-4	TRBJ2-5	CASRQAGFQETQYF
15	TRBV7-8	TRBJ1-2	CASSSERSGQNGYTF
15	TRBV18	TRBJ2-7	CASSPRGHGAYEQYF
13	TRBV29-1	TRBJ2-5	CSVGRETLETQYF
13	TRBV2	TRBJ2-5	CASSEQGRETQYF
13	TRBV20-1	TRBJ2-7	CSAEPGQGNEQYF
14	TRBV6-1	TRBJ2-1	CASRRKGGYNEQFF
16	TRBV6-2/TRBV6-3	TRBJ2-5	CVSSSSEDLYQETQYF
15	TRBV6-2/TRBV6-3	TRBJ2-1	CASSLTNGSYNEQSF
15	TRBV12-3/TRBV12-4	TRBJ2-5	CASSSAATGAETQYF
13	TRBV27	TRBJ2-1	CAGSLIGPETQFF
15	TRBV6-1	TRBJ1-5	CASSEEGSGYQPQHF
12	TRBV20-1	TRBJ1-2	CSARDAEGGYTF